This is a list of T cell receptor beta chains from one sample in a study of blood T cell repertoires in COVID-19. Only in-frame clones appear in the TCRdb table, and some are missing; sequencing was by immunoSEQ multiplex PCR. There are roughly 240,000 clones in the sample; around 85% occur only once, and around 5.5% lies in the top ten. Sequencing was done on a sample of peripheral blood. All receptors derive from a man aged 50-59 years with COVID-19, enrolled during active disease. CDR3s include the opening cysteine and the closing phenylalanine or tryptophan. The D gene is left open where the match is weak. Not every row has a clone size; where given, it reads once, few, many or a size class.

CDR3aa,CDR3nt,d_gene,abundance,j_gene,v_gene
CAIGARAGENEKLFF,TGTGCCATCGGAGCCAGGGCGGGGGAAAATGAAAAACTGTTTTTT,-,-,TRBJ1-4,TRBV10-3
CASTRLAGGQGEQFF,TGCGCCAGCACCAGACTAGCGGGGGGACAAGGGGAGCAGTTCTTC,TRBD2,-,TRBJ2-1,TRBV5-1
CASNIQGALYEQYF,TGTGCCAGCAATATACAGGGGGCTCTCTACGAGCAGTACTTC,TRBD1,-,TRBJ2-7,TRBV6-6
CAISRRGGETQYF,TGTGCCATCAGTCGAAGGGGGGGCGAGACCCAGTACTTC,-,-,TRBJ2-5,TRBV10-3
CASSLDPSGDTDTQYF,TGTGCCAGCAGCTTAGATCCTAGCGGGGACACAGATACGCAGTATTTT,TRBD2,-,TRBJ2-3,TRBV7-8
CASSLAGQGAGDTQYF,TGTGCCAGCAGCTTAGCGGGACAGGGGGCCGGAGATACGCAGTATTTT,TRBD1,once,TRBJ2-3,TRBV7-9
CATRQGPNYGYTF,TGTGCGACACGACAGGGACCGAACTATGGCTACACCTTC,TRBD1,-,TRBJ1-2,TRBV2
CAVGGRTYEQYF,TGTGCCGTCGGGGGACGGACCTACGAGCAGTACTTC,-,once,TRBJ2-7,TRBV10-3
CASSLLWEGAAGYTF,TGTGCCAGCAGCCTTCTGTGGGAGGGCGCGGCCGGCTACACCTTC,-,-,TRBJ1-2,TRBV4-2
CASSIRGSGANVLTF,TGTGCCAGCAGCATCAGGGGGTCTGGGGCCAACGTCCTGACTTTC,TRBD1,-,TRBJ2-6,TRBV7-3
CASSLYRRLDGDTQYF,TGTGCCAGCAGCTTATATCGCAGGCTCGATGGAGATACGCAGTATTTT,-,-,TRBJ2-3,TRBV11-2
CASSSPNRAANEKLFF,TGTGCCAGCAGCTCCCCGAACAGGGCCGCTAATGAAAAACTGTTTTTT,-,-,TRBJ1-4,TRBV4-2
CASSQEESNQPQHF,TGCGCCAGCAGCCAGGAGGAGAGCAATCAGCCCCAGCATTTT,-,once,TRBJ1-5,TRBV4-3
CASSIGVDTQYF,TGTGCCAGTAGTATAGGAGTAGATACGCAGTATTTT,-,-,TRBJ2-3,TRBV19
CASSFQGGGSTEAFF,TGTGCCAGCAGCTTCCAGGGGGGAGGCAGCACTGAAGCTTTCTTT,TRBD1,-,TRBJ1-1,TRBV7-2
CSASNSGGPTDTQYF,TGCAGTGCTAGTAACAGCGGGGGGCCCACAGATACGCAGTATTTT,TRBD2,-,TRBJ2-3,TRBV20-1
CASSEGGLAIQETQYF,TGTGCCAGCAGTGAGGGGGGGCTAGCGATTCAAGAGACCCAGTACTTC,-,-,TRBJ2-5,TRBV25-1
CAWRGLDSTSGNTIYF,TGTGCCTGGAGGGGGTTAGACAGCACCTCTGGAAACACCATATATTTT,-,once,TRBJ1-3,TRBV30
CAISSGVGGAHNQPQHF,TGTGCCATCAGTAGTGGGGTCGGGGGGGCGCACAATCAGCCCCAGCATTTT,-,-,TRBJ1-5,TRBV10-3
CASSPFAGTGGYEQYF,TGTGCCAGCAGCCCCTTCGCCGGGACAGGAGGCTACGAGCAGTACTTC,TRBD1,once,TRBJ2-7,TRBV7-2
CASSRGGTSGSQETQYF,TGTGCCAGCAGCCGGGGAGGGACTAGCGGGTCCCAAGAGACCCAGTACTTC,TRBD2,-,TRBJ2-5,TRBV5-4
CASSSDGQALEQYF,TGTGCCAGCAGCTCCGACGGACAGGCCCTCGAGCAGTACTTC,TRBD1,-,TRBJ2-7,TRBV7-6
CASSQDARGPTGELFF,TGTGCCAGCAGCCAAGATGCTAGAGGGCCCACCGGGGAGCTGTTTTTT,-,many,TRBJ2-2,TRBV4-2
CASSLAGGSDYGYTF,TGCGCCAGCAGCTTGGCAGGGGGTAGTGACTATGGCTACACCTTC,TRBD1,-,TRBJ1-2,TRBV5-1
CAISDPQSSGAPSYNEQFF,TGTGCCATCAGTGACCCACAAAGTAGCGGGGCGCCCTCCTACAATGAGCAGTTCTTC,TRBD2,-,TRBJ2-1,TRBV10-3
CASSLPDAGGPWDTQYF,TGTGCCAGCAGCCTACCAGACGCGGGGGGGCCTTGGGATACGCAGTATTTT,TRBD2,-,TRBJ2-3,TRBV11-2
CASSPGVGRGYTF,TGTGCCAGCAGCCCAGGGGTAGGGAGAGGCTACACCTTC,-,-,TRBJ1-2,TRBV14
CASSLPQGLYEQYF,TGTGCCAGCAGTTTACCGCAAGGACTATACGAGCAGTACTTC,-,-,TRBJ2-7,TRBV28
CASSFSGANTGELFF,TGTGCCAGCAGCTTCAGCGGGGCGAACACCGGGGAGCTGTTTTTT,TRBD2,once,TRBJ2-2,TRBV9
CASSLDRGYTGELFF,TGTGCCAGCAGCTTGGACAGGGGTTACACCGGGGAGCTGTTTTTT,TRBD1,-,TRBJ2-2,TRBV11-3
CASSVTSGGSNEQFF,TGTGCCAGCAGCGTAACTAGCGGGGGGAGCAATGAGCAGTTCTTC,TRBD2,-,TRBJ2-1,TRBV9
CASSPQTVRQGGYGYTF,TGTGCCAGCTCACCACAAACGGTTCGACAGGGTGGCTATGGCTACACCTTC,TRBD1,-,TRBJ1-2,TRBV18
CASSVGTSGGANIQYF,TGTGCCAGCAGCGTAGGGACTAGCGGGGGGGCAAACATTCAGTACTTC,TRBD2,few,TRBJ2-4,TRBV9
CASSSLAGGYTGELFF,TGTGCCAGCAGCTCACTAGCGGGGGGGTACACCGGGGAGCTGTTTTTT,TRBD2,-,TRBJ2-2,TRBV11-2
CASSLTAASRNIQYF,TGTGCCAGCAGCTTGACGGCAGCGAGTCGGAACATTCAGTACTTC,-,-,TRBJ2-4,TRBV7-2
CATSPRDNTGELFF,TGTGCCACCAGTCCGCGGGACAACACCGGGGAGCTGTTTTTT,-,few,TRBJ2-2,TRBV24-1
CAWVGQSSNSPLHF,TGTGCCTGGGTGGGACAGAGTTCTAATTCACCCCTCCACTTT,TRBD1,few,TRBJ1-6,TRBV30
CASSPPGGTGELFF,TGTGCCAGCAGCCCACCGGGAGGCACCGGGGAGCTGTTTTTT,TRBD2,-,TRBJ2-2,TRBV9
CASSYPSTGAWSNEQFF,TGTGCCAGCAGTTACCCGAGTACAGGGGCCTGGAGTAATGAGCAGTTCTTC,TRBD1,-,TRBJ2-1,TRBV6-2/TRBV6-3
CASSREGSIAGATDTQYF,TGTGCCAGCAGCCGGGAGGGGTCCATAGCGGGGGCCACAGATACGCAGTATTTT,TRBD2,-,TRBJ2-3,TRBV7-9
CAGKGGRRGDGYTF,TGTGCCGGGAAGGGGGGGCGCCGGGGCGATGGCTACACCTTC,-,-,TRBJ1-2,TRBV6-6
CASSYGGGANEQFF,TGTGCCAGCAGTTACGGCGGGGGGGCTAATGAGCAGTTCTTC,TRBD2,-,TRBJ2-1,TRBV6-5
CASGKKQGGPNQPQHF,TGTGCCAGCGGAAAAAAACAGGGAGGGCCGAATCAGCCCCAGCATTTT,-,-,TRBJ1-5,TRBV6-4
CATSETGTGTYEQYF,TGTGCCACCAGTGAAACCGGGACAGGGACCTACGAGCAGTACTTC,TRBD1,few,TRBJ2-7,TRBV24-1
CASSQEGSLGGYTF,TGTGCCAGCAGCCAAGAGGGTTCCCTAGGCGGCTACACCTTC,-,-,TRBJ1-2,TRBV4-2
CASSFGGRDTQYF,TGTGCCAGCAGTTTCGGGGGACGCGATACGCAGTATTTT,-,few,TRBJ2-3,TRBV12-3/TRBV12-4
CAITPDSINTEAFF,TGTGCCATCACTCCAGACAGTATCAACACTGAAGCTTTCTTT,-,once,TRBJ1-1,TRBV10-3
CASSLQGYTGELFF,TGTGCCAGCAGCCTGCAGGGTTACACCGGGGAGCTGTTTTTT,-,-,TRBJ2-2,TRBV7-3
CATSEAMTPRDTQYF,TGTGCCACCAGTGAAGCCATGACCCCGAGGGATACGCAGTATTTT,-,-,TRBJ2-3,TRBV24-1
CASRRSGGGTIQYF,TGTGCCAGCCGTAGGAGCGGGGGGGGAACCATTCAGTACTTC,TRBD2,once,TRBJ2-4,TRBV6-5
CASSPTTDITGNTIYF,TGTGCCAGCTCACCGACGACGGACATAACCGGAAACACCATATATTTT,-,-,TRBJ1-3,TRBV18
CASRGLGGLDTQYF,TGTGCCAGTAGGGGACTAGGCGGTTTAGATACGCAGTATTTT,TRBD2,once,TRBJ2-3,TRBV19
CATSRTRGEQYF,TGTGCCACCAGCCGGACCCGGGGAGAGCAGTACTTC,-,-,TRBJ2-7,TRBV15
CASSSGTASGNTIYF,TGTGCCAGCAGCTCCGGGACAGCCTCTGGAAACACCATATATTTT,TRBD1,-,TRBJ1-3,TRBV7-8
CASSQDIGALNYGYTF,TGCGCCAGCAGCCAAGATATAGGGGCCCTCAACTATGGCTACACCTTC,-,-,TRBJ1-2,TRBV4-1